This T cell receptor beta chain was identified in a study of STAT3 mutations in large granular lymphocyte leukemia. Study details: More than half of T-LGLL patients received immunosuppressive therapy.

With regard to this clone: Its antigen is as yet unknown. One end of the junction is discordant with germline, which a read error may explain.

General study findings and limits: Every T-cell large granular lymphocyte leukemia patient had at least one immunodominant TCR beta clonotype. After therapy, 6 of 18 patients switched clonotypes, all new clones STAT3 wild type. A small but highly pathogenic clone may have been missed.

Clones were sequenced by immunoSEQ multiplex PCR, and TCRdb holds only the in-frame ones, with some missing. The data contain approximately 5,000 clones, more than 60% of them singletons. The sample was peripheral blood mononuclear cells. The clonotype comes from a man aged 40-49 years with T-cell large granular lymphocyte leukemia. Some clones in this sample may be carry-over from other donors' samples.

The CDR3 loop reads CASSLALGAYNEQFF. The DNA of the CDR3 is TGTGCTAGCAGCTTAGCGTTGGGTGCCTACAATGAGCAGTTCTTC. The chain is built from TRBV7-7 and TRBJ2-1; D perhaps matches TRBD2 (5 bases). Per the germline V gene, CDR1 is SSHAT and CDR2 is FNYEAQ (reference sequence). This CDR3 is 15 amino acids long.